This T cell receptor (beta chain) was sequenced during a study of T cells in Graves' hyperthyroidism and ophthalmopathy. RNA transcripts were the template for amplifying TCR beta CDR3 regions. The TCR CDR3 first-round RT-PCR relied on the HTBI primer set. TCRdb reprocessed the multiplex PCR reads via MiXCR and lists one record per CDR3 protein. Of 500,000 to 700,000 distinct CDR3 sequences in the sample, 16% are singletons; the top ten hold 15% to 20%. The CDR3 extends over 13 amino acids. Between the trimmed V and J ends, which lost 1 base and 5 bases, there was a span of 8 bases. Sequencing was done on a sample of blood. The V and J genes are TRBV12-3 or TRBV12-4 and TRBJ2-5; D gene ambiguous. This clonotype originated in a woman between 18 and 29 years old with Graves' hyperthyroidism. This CDR3 is CASSLGSYETQYF. DNA for the CDR3: TGTGCCAGCAGTTTAGGTAGTTATGAGACCCAGTACTTC.